The 21 T cell receptor beta chains below come from one sample, sequenced in a study of coeliac disease (dated by TCRdb to between 2021 and 2023). The library relied on the immunoSEQ multiplex PCR assay. Entries here come from immuneACCESS through TCRdb and include only in-frame sequences with V and J called. Some clones fail to appear in such tables; in the studies checked, an unresolved V gene covers under half of the shortfall, and the cause of the remainder is unknown. Here the sample has some 8,700 clones; 57% occur a single time. The ten largest clones represent about 9.8% of the sample. Sequenced: intraepithelial lymphocytes from the gut. Sample cell subset or site, as interpreted from the label and publication: intraepithelial cell (IEC) fraction of small intestinal biopsy. These receptors all come from a woman aged 60-75 years with celiac disease.

The rearrangement joins TRBV4-1 to TRBJ1-6; 10 nucleotides line up with TRBD1. Per the germline V gene, CDR1 is MGHRA and CDR2 is YSYEKL. This CDR3 is 16 amino acids long. The V and J ends lost 0 bases and 9 bases, in that order; junction bases with no gene match: 5. CDR3 DNA sequence: TGCGCCAGCAGCCAAGAGGACAGGGGGGCTCTTTCACCCCTCCACTTT. It specifies CASSQEDRGALSPLHF.

This chain uses TRBV19 with TRBJ1-5; D not certain. V was shortened by 5 bases and J by 5 bases, with 7 bases between the two germline ends. Germline-derived CDR1 and CDR2 are LNHDA and SQIVND (reference sequence). This CDR3 has 12 amino acids. The CDR3: CASSHSYQPQHF. CDR3 sequence (DNA): TGTGCCAGTAGTCACAGTTATCAGCCCCAGCATTTT. Full variable domain (missing parts from reference TRBV19 and TRBJ1-5): DGGITQSPKYLFRKEGQNVTLSCEQNLNHDAMYWYRQDPGQGLRLIYYSQIVNDFQKGDIAEGYSVSREKKESFPLTVTSAQKNPTAFYLCASSHSYQPQHFGDGTRLSIL.

This clone rates as large. The chain is built from TRBV5-1 and TRBJ2-5, with D unclear. The V end was cut by 4 bases, the J end by 2 bases, with 9 bases between. CDR1 SGHRS and CDR2 YFSETQ come from the germline V gene. The CDR3 is 13 amino acids. The CDR3 here is CASSHNLQETQYF. CDR3 bases: TGCGCCAGCAGCCATAACTTGCAAGAGACCCAGTACTTC.

The chain uses TRBV27 and TRBJ2-1; no clear D gene. The CDR3 is made up of 13 amino acids. The V and J ends lost 6 bases and 5 bases respectively, with 11 bases between them. In germline, CDR1 is MNHEY, CDR2 SMNVEV (reference sequence). CDR3 bases: TGTGCCAGCAGCACACCCCTCCACAATGAGCAGTTCTTC. Residues: CASSTPLHNEQFF.

The genes are TRBV9 and TRBJ2-2, with 9 bases aligning to TRBD2. The length of the CDR3 is 14 residues. In germline, CDR1 is SGDLS, CDR2 YYNGEE. J gave up 7 bases and V 6 bases, and 7 bases lay outside the gene matches. In DNA form, the CDR3 reads TGTGCCAGCAAGGGCGGGGGGGCCGGCGGGGAGCTGTTTTTT. Protein sequence: CASKGGGAGGELFF.

This clone has a single count. The gene calls are TRBV4-1 and TRBJ1-5; no firm D call. Trimming took off 0 bases at V and 3 bases at J, with 9 bases between the two ends. Germline V gene data show CDR1 as MGHRA and CDR2 as YSYEKL. This CDR3 has 15 residues. Here the CDR3 reads CASSQEPGINQPQHF. The DNA for the CDR3 is TGCGCCAGCAGCCAAGAACCGGGGATCAATCAGCCCCAGCATTTT.

V and J are TRBV2 and TRBJ1-1, with D perhaps TRBD1 (6 bases). Per germline, CDR1 SNHLY and CDR2 FYNNEI. With 3 bases removed from V and 5 bases from J, the gap between germline ends came to 16 bases. The CDR3 extends over 15 amino acids. The CDR3 here is CASSERQGTLTEAFF. CDR3 nucleotides: TGTGCCAGCAGTGAGAGGCAGGGGACCCTTACTGAAGCTTTCTTT.

The chain is built from TRBV28 and TRBJ2-3, with D possibly being TRBD1 (6 bases). The V and J ends lost 8 bases and 0 bases respectively, with 9 bases between them. Looked up from germline, CDR1 is MDHEN and CDR2 is SYDVKM. The CDR3 covers 13 residues. The CDR3 sequence is CASQTGSTDTQYF. CDR3 in DNA: TGTGCCAGCCAAACAGGGAGCACAGATACGCAGTATTTT.

There are a few counts of this clone. The chain combines TRBV6-5 with TRBJ2-3, with D perhaps TRBD2 (5 bases). This CDR3 has 15 residues. The germline gives CDR1 MNHEY, CDR2 SVGAGI. Trimming stripped 2 bases from V and 2 bases from J, with 11 bases between. CDR3 in amino acids: CASSYMGGHTDTQYF. Written as DNA, the CDR3 is TGTGCCAGCAGTTACATGGGCGGGCACACAGATACGCAGTATTTT.

The chain uses TRBV7-3 and TRBJ2-2; D is unclear. V was cut by 4 bases and J by 4 bases, with 10 bases left in between. Germline CDR1 SGHTA, CDR2 FQGTGA. The CDR3 is 14 amino acids. CDR3 protein: CASSSDQATGELFF. The CDR3 DNA reads TGTGCCAGCAGCTCCGACCAGGCCACCGGGGAGCTGTTTTTT.

V gene TRBV18 combines with J gene TRBJ2-2; possible D gene TRBD1, 6 bases. The germline V and J ends were trimmed by 3 bases and 0 bases, with 14 bases remaining between them. Germline loops: CDR1 KGHSH, CDR2 LQKENI. CDR3 length equals 17 residues. The DNA for the CDR3 is TGTGCCAGCTCACCCACTTCGCGGACAGCGAACACCGGGGAGCTGTTTTTT. It translates to CASSPTSRTANTGELFF.

The chain recombines TRBV7-2 with TRBJ2-3, with 9 nucleotides matching TRBD2. With V trimmed by 7 bases and J by 1 base, 12 bases remained unmatched. Germline V CDR1 and CDR2: SGHTA, FQGNSA. CDR3 length equals 17 residues. CDR3 residues: CASIRGLSGGRTDTQYF. In DNA form, the CDR3 reads TGTGCCAGCATACGGGGTTTGAGCGGGGGGCGCACAGATACGCAGTATTTT.

This clone has a handful of counts. This rearrangement joins TRBV5-1 to TRBJ1-4, with a tentative D call TRBD1 (6 bases). Between the trimmed V and J ends, which lost 4 bases and 5 bases, there was a span of 12 bases. CDR3 length equals 14 residues. The V gene's germline CDR1 is SGHRS and CDR2 YFSETQ. The DNA of the CDR3 is TGCGCCAGCAGCCTCGCCGGGACAAATGAAAAACTGTTTTTT. This gives the protein CASSLAGTNEKLFF.

This clone was seen a handful of times. V and J are TRBV6-5 and TRBJ1-2; 7 nucleotides line up with TRBD1. The germline V gene encodes CDR1 MNHEY and CDR2 SVGAGI. J was trimmed by 6 bases and V by 7 bases; bases with no gene match: 11. This CDR3 is built from 14 residues. The CDR3 region has the DNA TGTGCCAGCACCAACTCTTTTCAGGGGGATGGCTACACCTTC. It encodes CASTNSFQGDGYTF.

This clone was seen a handful of times. CDR3: CAWSLGLAGETQYF. CDR3 nucleotide sequence: TGTGCCTGGAGTCTAGGACTAGCGGGGGAGACCCAGTACTTC. The V gene is TRBV30, the J gene TRBJ2-5, with TRBD2 matching over 12 bases. V shed 2 bases and J 5 bases; nucleotides not matched to a gene: 3. CDR3 length equals 14 residues. Germline V gives CDR1 GTSNPN, CDR2 SVGIG (reference sequence).

The genes are TRBV7-9 and TRBJ1-1, with a possible D match to TRBD1 (5 bases). The CDR3 has 14 amino acids. Germline V lookup: CDR1 SEHNR, CDR2 FQNEAQ (reference sequence). V lost 4 bases and J 1 base, leaving 10 bases between the germline ends. CDR3 residues: CASSYAGENTEAFF. CDR3 in DNA: TGTGCCAGCAGCTACGCGGGGGAGAACACTGAAGCTTTCTTT.

The chain recombines TRBV18 with TRBJ2-1, with 7 bases identical to TRBD2. The V gene's germline CDR1 is KGHSH and CDR2 LQKENI. The CDR3 is 14 residues long. V lost 6 bases to trimming and J lost 0 bases; unmatched junction nucleotides: 2. CDR3 residues: CASSGGSSYNEQFF. The CDR3 DNA is TGTGCCAGCTCCGGGGGGAGCTCCTACAATGAGCAGTTCTTC.

This chain connects TRBV7-2 to TRBJ1-5; D is possibly TRBD1 (6 bases). Per germline, CDR1 SGHTA and CDR2 FQGNSA. The CDR3 is 15 residues long. V was cut by 4 bases and J by 6 bases, with 16 bases left in between. CDR3 in DNA: TGTGCCAGCAGCTCACTTCCAGGGGCAGGTCAGCCCCAGCATTTT. Protein sequence: CASSSLPGAGQPQHF. The full variable domain, rest sourced from reference TRBV7-2 and TRBJ1-5, is GAGVSQSPSNKVTEKGKDVELRCDPISGHTALYWYRQSLGQGLEFLIYFQGNSAPDKSGLPSDRFSAERTGGSVSTLTIQRTQQEDSAVYLCASSSLPGAGQPQHFGDGTRLSIL.

V and J are TRBV7-2 and TRBJ2-7; D is undetermined. The germline gives CDR1 SGHTA, CDR2 FQGNSA. The V end lost 1 base, the J end lost 5 bases, and 6 bases lay between the germline ends. The CDR3 runs 12 residues. CDR3 region: CASSLVADEQYF. The CDR3 DNA follows: TGTGCCAGCAGCTTAGTAGCAGACGAGCAGTACTTC.

The V and J genes are TRBV7-3 and TRBJ2-1, with 8 nucleotides matching TRBD2. CDR3 length equals 15 residues. Trimming took 3 bases from V and 5 from J; bases not matched to a gene: 6. Germline V gene data show CDR1 as SGHTA and CDR2 as FQGTGA. The CDR3 DNA is TGTGCCAGCAGCTTGAGGGGACTAGGCCACAATGAGCAGTTCTTC. This sequence encodes CASSLRGLGHNEQFF.

This clone is medium-sized (0.01 to 0.1%) in the sample. V usage is TRBV9 and J usage is TRBJ1-5; 10 bases fit TRBD1. The V segment lost 4 bases and the J segment 5 bases; nucleotides outside the gene matches: 6. From germline, CDR1 is SGDLS and CDR2 YYNGEE. The CDR3 covers 15 residues. DNA of the CDR3: TGTGCCAGCAGCACGACAGGGGGCGCGGATCAGCCCCAGCATTTT. It translates to CASSTTGGADQPQHF.